This T cell receptor beta chain was recorded in a study of monozygotic twins with inflammatory bowel disease. Template switching added UMIs carrying a 6-nucleotide sample barcode. Both the TCRalpha cDNA and the TCRbeta cDNA were taken through two nested PCRs, lasting about 17 and 10 cycles. TCRdb re-called the 5' RACE reads; one entry per CDR3 protein, DNA not given. This sample's clone table lists under 200,000 distinct CDR3 sequences. This CDR3 has 15 residues. The germline CDR1 and CDR2 sequences are LNHDA and SQIVND (reference sequence). As to this clonotype: Antigen: not known.

Study findings and constraints: TCRbeta diversity (inverse Simpson) was lower in IBD patients than in healthy co-twins. T cell subtypes that differed could not be told apart.

The sequence was obtained from a human donor with ulcerative colitis or Crohn's disease, or a healthy co-twin of an affected twin (not recorded which). The sequencing input was blood. The gene calls are TRBV19 and TRBJ2-2; with no DNA, the TCRdb D assignment of TRBD1 cannot be verified. CDR3: CASSSGQGYTGEPFF.